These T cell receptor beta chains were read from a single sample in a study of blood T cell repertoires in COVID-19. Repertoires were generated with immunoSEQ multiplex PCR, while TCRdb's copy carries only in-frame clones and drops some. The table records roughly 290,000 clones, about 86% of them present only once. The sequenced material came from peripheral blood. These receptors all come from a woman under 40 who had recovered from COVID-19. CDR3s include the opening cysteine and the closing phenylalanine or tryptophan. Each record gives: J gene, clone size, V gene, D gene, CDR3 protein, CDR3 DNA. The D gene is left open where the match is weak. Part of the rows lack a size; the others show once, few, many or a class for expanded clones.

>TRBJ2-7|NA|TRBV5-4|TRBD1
CASSFRDSYEQYF
TGTGCCAGCAGCTTCCGGGACAGCTACGAGCAGTACTTC
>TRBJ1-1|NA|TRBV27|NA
CASSHGNTEAFF
TGTGCCAGCAGTCACGGGAACACTGAAGCTTTCTTT
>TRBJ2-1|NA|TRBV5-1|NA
CASSFGGNEQFF
TGCGCCAGCAGCTTCGGAGGGAATGAGCAGTTCTTC
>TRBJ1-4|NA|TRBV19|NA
CASSKGGELFF
TGTGCCAGTAGTAAGGGGGGGGAACTGTTTTTT
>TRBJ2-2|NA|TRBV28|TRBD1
CASSPRGRGIGELFF
TGTGCCAGCAGTCCCCGCGGCAGGGGGATCGGGGAGCTGTTTTTT
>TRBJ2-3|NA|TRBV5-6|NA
CASSLSGTQYF
TGTGCCAGCAGCTTGTCGGGTACGCAGTATTTT
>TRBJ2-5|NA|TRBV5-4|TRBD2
CASSFGAGEETQYF
TGTGCCAGCAGCTTCGGAGCGGGAGAGGAGACCCAGTACTTC
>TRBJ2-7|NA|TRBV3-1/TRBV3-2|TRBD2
CASSRGTSGGATYEQYF
TGTGCCAGCAGCCGCGGGACTAGCGGGGGGGCGACCTACGAGCAGTACTTC
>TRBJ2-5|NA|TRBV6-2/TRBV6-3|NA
CASSYISIQETQYF
TGTGCCAGCAGTTACATCAGTATCCAAGAGACCCAGTACTTC
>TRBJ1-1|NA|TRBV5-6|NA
CASSLGRVGTEAFF
TGTGCCAGCAGCTTAGGCAGGGTCGGAACTGAAGCTTTCTTT
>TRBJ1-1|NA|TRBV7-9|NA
CASSLNTNTEAFF
TGTGCCAGCAGCCTAAATACGAACACTGAAGCTTTCTTT
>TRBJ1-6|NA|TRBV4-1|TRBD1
CASRSARQGVGSPLHF
TGCGCCAGCAGGTCCGCTCGACAGGGGGTCGGCTCACCCCTCCACTTT
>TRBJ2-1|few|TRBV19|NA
CASSTGGRTPNEQFF
TGTGCCAGTAGTACGGGTGGGAGGACCCCCAATGAGCAGTTCTTC
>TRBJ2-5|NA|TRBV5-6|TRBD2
CASSPPWTSGSKETQYF
TGTGCCAGCAGCCCTCCTTGGACTAGCGGGAGTAAAGAGACCCAGTACTTC
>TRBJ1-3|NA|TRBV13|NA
CASSLDPRGTGNTIYF
TGTGCCAGCAGCTTAGACCCCAGGGGAACTGGAAACACCATATATTTT
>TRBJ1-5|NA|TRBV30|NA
CAWSKAGEDNQPQHF
TGTGCCTGGAGCAAGGCGGGGGAGGACAATCAGCCCCAGCATTTT
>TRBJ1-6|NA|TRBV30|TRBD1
CAWSVRHRGNSPLHF
TGTGCCTGGAGTGTGCGGCACAGGGGTAATTCACCCCTCCACTTT
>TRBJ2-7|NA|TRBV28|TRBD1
CASSLGQGVWYEQYF
TGTGCCAGCAGTTTGGGGCAGGGGGTGTGGTACGAGCAGTACTTC